The source of this T cell receptor (beta chain) is a study of T cell repertoires in cytomegalovirus infection. Study findings and constraints: HLA-C-restricted CMV clonotypes gave the most frequent clonotype in two of eight donors.

TCRdb re-called the reads with MiXCR, one entry per CDR3 protein. The table includes some 350,000 distinct CDR3 sequences, about 34% detected once. The CDR3 is 13 amino acids. Worth noting for this clonotype: Its antigen is unidentified. The junction departs from the called germline gene at one end, perhaps through a read error.

The TCR originated in a human donor in good health (CMV status not recorded). Some clones in this sample may be carry-over from other donors' samples. The V and J genes are TRBV5-3 and TRBJ2-7; D not certain. TRBV5-3 is placed among ORFs of uncertain function. Here the sequenced sample was cultured PBMCs, taken from culture after CMV antigen stimulation. In nucleotides, the CDR3 is TGTGCCAGCAGCTTGGTCCGGAGTGACGAGCAGTACTTC. Its translation: CASSLVRSDEQYF.